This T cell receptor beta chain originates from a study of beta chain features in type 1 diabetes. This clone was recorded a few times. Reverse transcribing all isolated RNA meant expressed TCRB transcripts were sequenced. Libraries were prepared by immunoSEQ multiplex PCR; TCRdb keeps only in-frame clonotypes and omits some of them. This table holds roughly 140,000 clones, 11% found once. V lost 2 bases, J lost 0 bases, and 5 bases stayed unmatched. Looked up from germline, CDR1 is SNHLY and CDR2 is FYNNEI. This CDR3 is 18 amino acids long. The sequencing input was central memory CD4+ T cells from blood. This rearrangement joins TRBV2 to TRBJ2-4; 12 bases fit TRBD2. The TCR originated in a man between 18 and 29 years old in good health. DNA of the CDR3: TGTGCCAGCAGTGAAAGGTCTAGCGGGAGGGGAGCCAAAAACATTCAGTACTTC. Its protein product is CASSERSSGRGAKNIQYF.